These T cell receptor beta chains were read from a single sample in a study of blood T cell repertoires in COVID-19. The assay was immunoSEQ multiplex PCR, and TCRdb's table has in-frame clones only and misses some. Here the sample spans 170,000 or so clones, around nine tenths being singletons. Material for sequencing was peripheral blood. Receptor source: a man aged 35-49 years with active or convalescent COVID-19. CDR3s include the opening cysteine and the closing phenylalanine or tryptophan. The D gene is left open where the match is weak. Part of the rows lack a size; the others show once, few, many or a class for expanded clones.

J: TRBJ1-5; size: -; V: TRBV28; D: TRBD1; length: 14; CDR3: CASHGQALDQPQHF; DNA: TGTGCCAGCCACGGACAGGCCCTGGATCAGCCCCAGCATTTT
J: TRBJ2-7; size: few; V: TRBV5-1; D: -; length: 14; CDR3: CASSLTGGAYEQYF; DNA: TGCGCCAGCAGCTTAACGGGGGGCGCGTACGAGCAGTACTTC
J: TRBJ1-1; size: -; V: TRBV7-9; D: -; length: 11; CDR3: CASRMAGEAFF; DNA: TGTGCCAGCAGAATGGCAGGGGAAGCTTTCTTT
J: TRBJ2-7; size: -; V: TRBV5-1; D: -; length: 14; CDR3: CASSTATGHYEQYF; DNA: TGCGCCAGCAGCACGGCGACAGGCCACTACGAGCAGTACTTC
J: TRBJ2-7; size: -; V: TRBV4-1; D: TRBD1; length: 14; CDR3: CASSHGTDSYEQYF; DNA: TGCGCCAGCAGCCATGGGACAGATTCCTACGAGCAGTACTTC
J: TRBJ1-6; size: -; V: TRBV19; D: -; length: 16; CDR3: CASSSGSSSYNSPLHF; DNA: TGTGCCAGTAGTAGTGGGAGCAGCTCCTATAATTCACCCCTCCACTTT
J: TRBJ1-2; size: -; V: TRBV7-3; D: -; length: 13; CDR3: CASSSYPNYGYTF; DNA: TGTGCCAGCAGCTCCTACCCTAACTATGGCTACACCTTC
J: TRBJ1-5; size: -; V: TRBV12-3/TRBV12-4; D: -; length: 13; CDR3: CASSSGLNQPQHF; DNA: TGTGCCAGCAGTTCAGGCCTAAATCAGCCCCAGCATTTT
J: TRBJ1-2; size: -; V: TRBV6-6; D: -; length: 14; CDR3: CASSYSDRDYGYTF; DNA: TGTGCCAGCAGTTACAGCGACCGGGACTATGGCTACACCTTC
J: TRBJ1-5; size: -; V: TRBV4-1; D: TRBD1; length: 14; CDR3: CASSPDRVDQPQHF; DNA: TGCGCCAGCAGCCCCGACAGGGTGGATCAGCCCCAGCATTTT
J: TRBJ1-6; size: -; V: TRBV3-1/TRBV3-2; D: -; length: 15; CDR3: CASSAYGDGGSPLHF; DNA: TGTGCCAGCAGCGCCTACGGGGACGGGGGTTCACCCCTCCACTTT
J: TRBJ2-1; size: -; V: TRBV27; D: -; length: 15; CDR3: CASAVFNRARDEQFF; DNA: TGTGCCAGCGCCGTATTTAACCGAGCACGGGATGAGCAGTTCTTC
J: TRBJ2-1; size: -; V: TRBV13; D: TRBD2; length: 20; CDR3: CASNFTRTPRGDSSYNEQFF; DNA: TGTGCCAGCAACTTCACCCGAACCCCCCGGGGGGATAGCTCCTACAATGAGCAGTTCTTC
J: TRBJ1-3; size: few; V: TRBV27; D: -; length: 15; CDR3: CASSLTGGTGNTIYF; DNA: TGTGCCAGCAGTTTAACCGGGGGAACTGGAAACACCATATATTTT
J: TRBJ1-1; size: -; V: TRBV7-3; D: -; length: 13; CDR3: CASSLNGATEAFF; DNA: TGTGCCAGCAGCTTGAACGGAGCCACTGAAGCTTTCTTT
J: TRBJ2-3; size: -; V: TRBV7-2; D: -; length: 16; CDR3: CASTLERLADSDTQYF; DNA: TGTGCCAGCACACTGGAAAGGCTAGCCGATTCAGATACGCAGTATTTT
J: TRBJ2-1; size: -; V: TRBV21-1; D: -; length: 15; CDR3: CASSKVAGPKGEQFF; DNA: TGTGCCAGCAGCAAAGTGGCGGGGCCCAAAGGTGAGCAGTTCTTC
J: TRBJ2-4; size: once; V: TRBV5-6; D: -; length: 15; CDR3: CASSLFALAKNIQYF; DNA: TGTGCCAGCAGCCTCTTCGCGTTAGCCAAAAACATTCAGTACTTC
J: TRBJ2-3; size: once; V: TRBV15; D: -; length: 13; CDR3: CATSPRDLDTQYF; DNA: TGTGCCACCAGCCCGCGGGACTTGGATACGCAGTATTTT
J: TRBJ1-1; size: -; V: TRBV7-8; D: TRBD1; length: 14; CDR3: CASSLTGMNTEAFF; DNA: TGTGCCAGCAGCTTGACAGGGATGAACACTGAAGCTTTCTTT
J: TRBJ2-1; size: -; V: TRBV7-9; D: TRBD2; length: 16; CDR3: CASSTLAGGSYNEQFF; DNA: TGTGCCAGCAGCACCCTAGCGGGGGGCTCCTACAATGAGCAGTTCTTC
J: TRBJ2-7; size: -; V: TRBV11-3; D: TRBD2; length: 13; CDR3: CASSLSGGYEQYF; DNA: TGTGCCAGCAGTTTAAGCGGGGGCTACGAGCAGTACTTC
J: TRBJ1-4; size: -; V: TRBV24-1; D: -; length: 14; CDR3: CATSEGGPKEKLFF; DNA: TGTGCCACCAGTGAGGGAGGTCCGAAAGAAAAACTGTTTTTT
J: TRBJ2-5; size: -; V: TRBV11-1; D: TRBD2; length: 12; CDR3: CASSPPGGGQYF; DNA: TGTGCCAGCAGCCCTCCCGGGGGGGGCCAGTACTTC
J: TRBJ1-1; size: -; V: TRBV3-1/TRBV3-2; D: -; length: 14; CDR3: CASSPGKTNTEAFF; DNA: TGTGCCAGCAGCCCGGGAAAAACAAACACTGAAGCTTTCTTT